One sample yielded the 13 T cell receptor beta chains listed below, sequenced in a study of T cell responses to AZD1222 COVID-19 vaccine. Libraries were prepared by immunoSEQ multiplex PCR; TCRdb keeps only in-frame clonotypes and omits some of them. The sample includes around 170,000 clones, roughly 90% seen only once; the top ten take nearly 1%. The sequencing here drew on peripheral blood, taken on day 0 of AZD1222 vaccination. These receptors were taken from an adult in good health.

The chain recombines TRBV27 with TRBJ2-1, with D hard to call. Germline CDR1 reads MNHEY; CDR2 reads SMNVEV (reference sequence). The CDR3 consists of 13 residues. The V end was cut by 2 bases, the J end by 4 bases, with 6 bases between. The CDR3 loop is CASSLGAYNEQFF. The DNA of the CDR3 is TGTGCCAGCAGTTTAGGAGCTTACAATGAGCAGTTCTTC.

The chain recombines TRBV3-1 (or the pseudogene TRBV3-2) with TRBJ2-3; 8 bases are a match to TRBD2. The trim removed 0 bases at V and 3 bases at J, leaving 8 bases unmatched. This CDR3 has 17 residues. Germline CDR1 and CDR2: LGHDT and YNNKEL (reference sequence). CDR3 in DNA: TGTGCCAGCAGCCAAGATCGGGCGGGACTAGGGACAGATACGCAGTATTTT. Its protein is CASSQDRAGLGTDTQYF.

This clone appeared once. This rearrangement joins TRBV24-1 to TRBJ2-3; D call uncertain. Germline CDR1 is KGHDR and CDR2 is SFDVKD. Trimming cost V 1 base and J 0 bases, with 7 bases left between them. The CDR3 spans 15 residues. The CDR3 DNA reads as TGTGCCACCAGTGATTTTTGGCAGAGCACAGATACGCAGTATTTT. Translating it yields CATSDFWQSTDTQYF.

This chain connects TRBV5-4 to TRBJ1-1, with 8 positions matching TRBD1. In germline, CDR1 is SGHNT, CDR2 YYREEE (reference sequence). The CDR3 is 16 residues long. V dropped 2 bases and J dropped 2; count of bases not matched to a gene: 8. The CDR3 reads CASSLTTGVINTEAFF. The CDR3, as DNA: TGTGCCAGCAGCTTAACGACAGGGGTGATCAACACTGAAGCTTTCTTT.

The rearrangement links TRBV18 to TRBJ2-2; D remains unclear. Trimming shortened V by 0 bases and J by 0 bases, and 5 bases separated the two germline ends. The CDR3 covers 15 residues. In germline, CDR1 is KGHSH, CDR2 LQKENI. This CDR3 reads CASSPPSANTGELFF. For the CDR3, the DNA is TGTGCCAGCTCACCACCGTCAGCGAACACCGGGGAGCTGTTTTTT.

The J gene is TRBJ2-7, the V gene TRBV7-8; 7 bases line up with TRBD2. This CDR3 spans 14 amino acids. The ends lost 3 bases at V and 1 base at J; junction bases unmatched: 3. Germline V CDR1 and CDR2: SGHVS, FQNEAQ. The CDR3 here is CASSLGGLSYEQYF. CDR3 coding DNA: TGTGCCAGCAGCTTGGGGGGACTATCCTACGAGCAGTACTTC.

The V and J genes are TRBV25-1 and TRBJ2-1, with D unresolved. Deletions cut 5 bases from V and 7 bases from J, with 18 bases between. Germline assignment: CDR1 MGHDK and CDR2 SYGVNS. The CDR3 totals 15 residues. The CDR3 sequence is CASSRPLYGRNEQFF. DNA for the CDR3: TGTGCCAGCAGTCGGCCATTATACGGCAGGAATGAGCAGTTCTTC.

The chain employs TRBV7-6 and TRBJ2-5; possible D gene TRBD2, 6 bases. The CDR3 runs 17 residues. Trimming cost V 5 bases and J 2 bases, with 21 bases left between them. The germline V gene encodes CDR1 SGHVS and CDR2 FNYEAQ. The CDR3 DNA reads TGTGCCAGCAGCCCCGGATGGGGGGAGGAGGATCAAGAGACCCAGTACTTC. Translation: CASSPGWGEEDQETQYF.

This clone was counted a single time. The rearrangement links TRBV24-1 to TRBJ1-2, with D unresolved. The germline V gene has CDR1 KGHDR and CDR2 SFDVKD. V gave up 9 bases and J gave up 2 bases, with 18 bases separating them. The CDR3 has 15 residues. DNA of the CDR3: TGTGCCACCCGGGGAGGGCTGTCGGCGAACTATGGCTACACCTTC. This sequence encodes CATRGGLSANYGYTF.

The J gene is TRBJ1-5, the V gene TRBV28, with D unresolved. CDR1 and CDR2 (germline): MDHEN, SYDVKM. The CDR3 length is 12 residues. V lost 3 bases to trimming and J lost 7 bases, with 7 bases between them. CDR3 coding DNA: TGTGCCAGCAGTTTCCCGGGCCAGCCCCAGCATTTT. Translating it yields CASSFPGQPQHF.

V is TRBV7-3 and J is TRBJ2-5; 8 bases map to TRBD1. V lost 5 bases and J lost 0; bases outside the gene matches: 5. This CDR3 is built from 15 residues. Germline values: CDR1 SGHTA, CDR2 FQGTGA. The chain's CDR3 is CASSHGQGNQETQYF. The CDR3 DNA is TGTGCCAGCAGCCATGGACAGGGCAACCAAGAGACCCAGTACTTC.

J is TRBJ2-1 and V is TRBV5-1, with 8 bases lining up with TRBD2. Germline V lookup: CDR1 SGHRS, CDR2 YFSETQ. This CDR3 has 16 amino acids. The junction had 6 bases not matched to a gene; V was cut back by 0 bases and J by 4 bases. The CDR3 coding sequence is TGCGCCAGCAGCTTGGTCGGGACTAGGCAATACAATGAGCAGTTCTTC. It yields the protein CASSLVGTRQYNEQFF.

Here the CDR3 DNA reads TGTGCCAGCAGCCCCGCGGGCAGGGCTGGAAACACCATATATTTT. Amino acids: CASSPAGRAGNTIYF. The genes are TRBV7-2 and TRBJ1-3; TRBD1 might be the D (5 bases). Germline V gene sequence: CDR1 SGHTA, CDR2 FQGNSA. The germline V and J ends were trimmed by 5 bases and 2 bases, with 13 bases remaining between them. This CDR3 has 15 residues.